The entry that follows covers one TCR beta chain sequence. Its antigen is unidentified. The data belong to a study of vaccination and CD4 T cells after COVID-19. Sequencing of DNA taken from cultured CD4+ T cells relied on the Oncomine TCR Beta short-read assay. TCRdb recomputed calls from the PCR reads with MiXCR, one row per CDR3 protein. The data show fewer than 13,000 distinct CDR3 sequences, roughly 31% seen once. CDR1 and CDR2 (germline): SGHNT, YENEEA. The CDR3 extends over 14 amino acids. V was shortened by 3 bases and J by 5 bases, with 12 bases between the two germline ends. Treatment noted: approximately nine-day PBMC culture with coronavirus spike peptide pools or control peptides (ViraFEST assay).

This sequence joins TRBV11-3 and TRBJ2-3; D ambiguous. Material for sequencing was CD4+ T cells from blood, cultured in vitro. The sequence was obtained from a human donor who had recovered from COVID-19. CDR3 DNA: TGTGCCAGCAGCTTTAGTTACGGCAAAGATACGCAGTATTTT. Protein sequence: CASSFSYGKDTQYF.